This T cell receptor beta chain originates from a study of cytomegalovirus exposure and HLA in healthy donors. Study-wide results and caveats: Analyses of presence/absence relied on an assumption of roughly uniform sequencing depth across donors. An analysis that was carried out later associated approximately 17,000 TCR beta sequences with HLA alleles at 0.05 false discovery rate.

The CDR3 spans 15 residues. Germline lookup yields CDR1 ENHRY and CDR2 SYGVKD. V gave up 0 bases and J gave up 6 bases, with 14 bases separating them. The primer mix had 60 Vbeta and 13 Jbeta primers. Assay: immunoSEQ multiplex PCR; the TCRdb copy retains only in-frame clones and omits some. The sample holds approximately 200,000 clones, over 60% seen once. To note about this clone: Its matching antigen is unknown.

The sample consisted of PBMCs. The receptor was derived from a man aged 25 to 40 in good health and CMV-seropositive. V usage is TRBV10-3 and J usage is TRBJ2-5, with a possible D match to TRBD2 (7 bases). The CDR3 is CAISESGEGVKTQYF. Written as DNA, the CDR3 is TGTGCCATCAGTGAGTCTGGGGAGGGGGTAAAGACCCAGTACTTC.